This T cell receptor (beta chain) was found in a study of human T cells and chemical hapten exposure. The CDR3 length is 14 residues. The V and J ends lost 0 bases and 9 bases, in that order; junction bases with no gene match: 2. A single record per CDR3 protein comes from TCRdb applying MiXCR to the RACE reads. The sample contains over 300,000 distinct CDR3 sequences, approximately 5.1% of which appear only once. Time point noted: pre-sensitization, week 0. Treatment noted: therapeutic diphenylcyclopropenone sensitization with weekly scalp DPC. This clonotype turned up a few times. Material: whole blood, obtained in connection with sensitization to the hapten diphenylcyclopropenone (DPC). The chain uses TRBV12-3 or TRBV12-4 and TRBJ1-6, with TRBD1 matching 7 bases. The source of this sequence is a woman aged 45-59 years with alopecia areata. Some clones in this sample may be carry-over from other donors' samples. CDR3 coding DNA: TGTGCCAGCAGTTTAGCGGACAGGCGTTCACCCCTCCACTTT. It specifies CASSLADRRSPLHF.